This TCR beta chain was found in a study of T cell responses to AZD1222 COVID-19 vaccine. The CDR3 runs to 15 residues. With V trimmed by 4 bases and J by 3 bases, 7 bases remained unmatched. Looked up from germline, CDR1 is SGHRS and CDR2 is YFSETQ. This clone was seen a single time. Produced via immunoSEQ multiplex PCR; TCRdb's table is partial and in-frame only. The repertoire holds around 120,000 clones, with roughly nine tenths as singletons. The chain links TRBV5-1 to TRBJ2-7; 10 bases agree with TRBD1. This material consisted of peripheral blood, taken 28 days after the second AZD1222 dose. This sequence was found in an adult who received the AZD1222 COVID-19 vaccine. In DNA, the CDR3 is TGCGCCAGCAGCAGCGTGACAGGGGGCTTCTACGAGCAGTACTTC. This codes for CASSSVTGGFYEQYF.